The rows below give T cell receptor beta chains drawn from one sample of a study of shared clonotypes between healthy human individuals. The method was immunoSEQ multiplex PCR; TCRdb's version includes in-frame clones alone and lacks a portion of them. The repertoire includes hundreds of thousands of clones, 95% to 97% of them detected once, and approximately 0.12% sits in the top ten. Sequencing used naive CD8+ T cells sorted from blood. The receptors were sampled from a woman aged 25 to 45 in good health. Both conserved end residues are part of each CDR3. Each record gives: CDR3 DNA, CDR3 protein, J gene, V gene, clone size, D gene. D genes are given only for firm matches. Some rows mark clone size as missing; the rest say once, few, many or name a class of expanded clone.

CDR3 DNA: TGTGCCAGCACACACTCCCCTAGCGGGATAAAGACCCAGTACTTC; CDR3 protein: CASTHSPSGIKTQYF; J gene: TRBJ2-5; V gene: TRBV6-5; clone size: NA; D gene: TRBD2
CDR3 DNA: TGTGCCACCACAAGGCTAGCGGAATACAATGAGCAGTTCTTC; CDR3 protein: CATTRLAEYNEQFF; J gene: TRBJ2-1; V gene: TRBV2; clone size: NA; D gene: TRBD2
CDR3 DNA: TGCGCCAGCAGCCAAGATGCTAGTGGAACAGATACGCAGTATTTT; CDR3 protein: CASSQDASGTDTQYF; J gene: TRBJ2-3; V gene: TRBV4-1; clone size: NA; D gene: NA
CDR3 DNA: TGTGCCAGCAGCCTAGCGGGGTCCACCGGGGAGCTGTTTTTT; CDR3 protein: CASSLAGSTGELFF; J gene: TRBJ2-2; V gene: TRBV7-9; clone size: once; D gene: TRBD2
CDR3 DNA: TGTGCCAGCAGCCATGAGGGGGCGGACACTGAAGCTTTCTTT; CDR3 protein: CASSHEGADTEAFF; J gene: TRBJ1-1; V gene: TRBV27; clone size: NA; D gene: TRBD1
CDR3 DNA: TGTGCCTGGAGCGCCTTACTCACAGATACGCAGTATTTT; CDR3 protein: CAWSALLTDTQYF; J gene: TRBJ2-3; V gene: TRBV30; clone size: NA; D gene: NA
CDR3 DNA: TGTGCCAGCAGCTCCAGTCCTGGCTACACCTTC; CDR3 protein: CASSSSPGYTF; J gene: TRBJ1-2; V gene: TRBV13; clone size: NA; D gene: NA
CDR3 DNA: TGCGCCAGCAGCTTGGATCCGCCTAGCCGCACCGGGGAGCTGTTTTTT; CDR3 protein: CASSLDPPSRTGELFF; J gene: TRBJ2-2; V gene: TRBV5-1; clone size: NA; D gene: NA
CDR3 DNA: TGTGCCAGCAGTCTCGAGTGGTTTACTGAAGCTTTCTTT; CDR3 protein: CASSLEWFTEAFF; J gene: TRBJ1-1; V gene: TRBV27; clone size: once; D gene: NA
CDR3 DNA: TGTGCCAGCAGCTTAGGACAGGGGGCATTCAGCTCCTACGAGCAGTACTTC; CDR3 protein: CASSLGQGAFSSYEQYF; J gene: TRBJ2-7; V gene: TRBV7-9; clone size: NA; D gene: TRBD1
CDR3 DNA: TGTGCCAGCAGCGTAGCTCTGGCGGGAGTTCACGAGCAGTACTTC; CDR3 protein: CASSVALAGVHEQYF; J gene: TRBJ2-7; V gene: TRBV9; clone size: NA; D gene: TRBD2
CDR3 DNA: TGTGCCAGCAGAGCCGGGACAGGAAACGAGCAGTACTTC; CDR3 protein: CASRAGTGNEQYF; J gene: TRBJ2-7; V gene: TRBV27; clone size: NA; D gene: TRBD1
CDR3 DNA: TGTGCCAGCAGCCACCAGCGGGCCTCCTACGAGCAGTACTTC; CDR3 protein: CASSHQRASYEQYF; J gene: TRBJ2-7; V gene: TRBV27; clone size: once; D gene: NA
CDR3 DNA: TGTGCCAGCAGTCCTCGTAAGGGACAGGGATGGCACGAGCAGTACTTC; CDR3 protein: CASSPRKGQGWHEQYF; J gene: TRBJ2-7; V gene: TRBV28; clone size: NA; D gene: TRBD1
CDR3 DNA: TGTGCCAGTAGTGTAGGACACCCTGATTATACGCAGTATTTT; CDR3 protein: CASSVGHPDYTQYF; J gene: TRBJ2-3; V gene: TRBV19; clone size: NA; D gene: NA
CDR3 DNA: TGTGCCTGGAGTCCAGGCCCTAGAGGGGGCGAGCAGTACTTC; CDR3 protein: CAWSPGPRGGEQYF; J gene: TRBJ2-7; V gene: TRBV30; clone size: NA; D gene: NA
CDR3 DNA: TGTGCCAGTATGGGGTCAGGGTCTGGCTACACCTTC; CDR3 protein: CASMGSGSGYTF; J gene: TRBJ1-2; V gene: TRBV19; clone size: NA; D gene: NA
CDR3 DNA: TGTGCCAGCAGCTCCGGGACTGCCGTTCTGTGGCAGTACTTC; CDR3 protein: CASSSGTAVLWQYF; J gene: TRBJ2-7; V gene: TRBV7-8; clone size: NA; D gene: NA
CDR3 DNA: TGTGCCAGCAGCCCAGGACAGGGGGTGGCTTTCTTT; CDR3 protein: CASSPGQGVAFF; J gene: TRBJ1-1; V gene: TRBV7-9; clone size: NA; D gene: TRBD1
CDR3 DNA: TGTGCCAGCAGCTCCCCCGGGGGACCGAGCAATGAGCAGTTCTTC; CDR3 protein: CASSSPGGPSNEQFF; J gene: TRBJ2-1; V gene: TRBV11-2; clone size: NA; D gene: NA
CDR3 DNA: TGTGCCAGCAGTTTCGTAGCGGGAGGGGGAGAGACCCAGTACTTC; CDR3 protein: CASSFVAGGGETQYF; J gene: TRBJ2-5; V gene: TRBV27; clone size: NA; D gene: TRBD2
CDR3 DNA: TGTGCCAGCAGTTTAGACATTAGCAATCAGCCCCAGCATTTT; CDR3 protein: CASSLDISNQPQHF; J gene: TRBJ1-5; V gene: TRBV28; clone size: once; D gene: NA
CDR3 DNA: TGTGCCACGAGGGGCGGGAGTGGTTACGAGCAGTACTTC; CDR3 protein: CATRGGSGYEQYF; J gene: TRBJ2-7; V gene: TRBV11-2; clone size: NA; D gene: TRBD2
CDR3 DNA: TGCGCCAGCAGAAGGGGACAGGGTCGTGAAAAACTGTTTTTT; CDR3 protein: CASRRGQGREKLFF; J gene: TRBJ1-4; V gene: TRBV10-2; clone size: NA; D gene: TRBD1
CDR3 DNA: TGTGCCAGCAGCTTAGTGTTGGGGAGGGCGAACATTCAGTACTTC; CDR3 protein: CASSLVLGRANIQYF; J gene: TRBJ2-4; V gene: TRBV7-9; clone size: NA; D gene: TRBD2
CDR3 DNA: TGTGCCAGCAGTACAGGGGAGGACACTGAAGCTTTCTTT; CDR3 protein: CASSTGEDTEAFF; J gene: TRBJ1-1; V gene: TRBV27; clone size: once; D gene: TRBD1
CDR3 DNA: TGTGCCAGCAGCCAAGATTTGAATAGCGGGACCACCGCGCCTCGCTACGAGCAGTACTTC; CDR3 protein: CASSQDLNSGTTAPRYEQYF; J gene: TRBJ2-7; V gene: TRBV14; clone size: NA; D gene: TRBD2
CDR3 DNA: TGCAGCGTTGCAGCGGGAGGGCCCACCGGGGAGCTGTTTTTT; CDR3 protein: CSVAAGGPTGELFF; J gene: TRBJ2-2; V gene: TRBV29-1; clone size: NA; D gene: TRBD2
CDR3 DNA: TGTGCCAGCAGCGTAGCTGGCGCGGGAGGGTACGAGCAGTACTTC; CDR3 protein: CASSVAGAGGYEQYF; J gene: TRBJ2-7; V gene: TRBV9; clone size: NA; D gene: TRBD2
CDR3 DNA: TGTGCCAGCAGTGAAGCGCTGACAGCTTACGAGCAGTACTTC; CDR3 protein: CASSEALTAYEQYF; J gene: TRBJ2-7; V gene: TRBV2; clone size: NA; D gene: NA
CDR3 DNA: TGTGCCAGCAGTTTATTGGGCGAGGGGACTGAAGCTTTCTTT; CDR3 protein: CASSLLGEGTEAFF; J gene: TRBJ1-1; V gene: TRBV27; clone size: NA; D gene: NA
CDR3 DNA: TGTGCCAGCAGCTTAGTGGGACAGGGGGCCGTCGAGCAGTACTTC; CDR3 protein: CASSLVGQGAVEQYF; J gene: TRBJ2-7; V gene: TRBV13; clone size: NA; D gene: TRBD1
CDR3 DNA: TGTGCCAGTAGGCCCCGCGAGGGGATCCACGAGCAGTACTTC; CDR3 protein: CASRPREGIHEQYF; J gene: TRBJ2-7; V gene: TRBV19; clone size: NA; D gene: NA
CDR3 DNA: TGTGCCAGCAGCTTGATGGGGGCACGAGAGACCCAGTACTTC; CDR3 protein: CASSLMGARETQYF; J gene: TRBJ2-5; V gene: TRBV5-4; clone size: NA; D gene: NA
CDR3 DNA: TGCAGCGTTGCCAGCGGTGAATCCTACGAGCAGTACTTC; CDR3 protein: CSVASGESYEQYF; J gene: TRBJ2-7; V gene: TRBV29-1; clone size: NA; D gene: NA
CDR3 DNA: TGTGCCAGCAGGCCCGGGACAGGGGGATTTAACGGGGAGCTGTTTTTT; CDR3 protein: CASRPGTGGFNGELFF; J gene: TRBJ2-2; V gene: TRBV7-9; clone size: NA; D gene: TRBD1
CDR3 DNA: TGTGCCTGGAGCCAAGGGACGGCTAGCAATCAGCCCCAGCATTTT; CDR3 protein: CAWSQGTASNQPQHF; J gene: TRBJ1-5; V gene: TRBV30; clone size: NA; D gene: NA
CDR3 DNA: TGTGCCAGCAGCTTAAACACCAACACTGAAGCTTTCTTT; CDR3 protein: CASSLNTNTEAFF; J gene: TRBJ1-1; V gene: TRBV11-2; clone size: NA; D gene: NA
CDR3 DNA: TGTGCCAGCAGTCCCCTAGCGGGAGGTTACGAGCAGTACTTC; CDR3 protein: CASSPLAGGYEQYF; J gene: TRBJ2-7; V gene: TRBV27; clone size: NA; D gene: TRBD2
CDR3 DNA: TGCAGTGCTAGACAGGGATACGAGCAGTACTTC; CDR3 protein: CSARQGYEQYF; J gene: TRBJ2-7; V gene: TRBV20-1; clone size: NA; D gene: NA
CDR3 DNA: TGTGCCAGCAGCCCAACCGATGTAGTTTGGGGCGAGCAGTACTTC; CDR3 protein: CASSPTDVVWGEQYF; J gene: TRBJ2-7; V gene: TRBV9; clone size: NA; D gene: NA
CDR3 DNA: TGTGCCAGCAGCTTAGCCGGGGGACTGGGTAATCAGCCCCAGCATTTT; CDR3 protein: CASSLAGGLGNQPQHF; J gene: TRBJ1-5; V gene: TRBV13; clone size: NA; D gene: NA
CDR3 DNA: TGCGCCAGCAGCCAAGGGCGGGGATACTCCTACGAGCAGTACTTC; CDR3 protein: CASSQGRGYSYEQYF; J gene: TRBJ2-7; V gene: TRBV4-1; clone size: NA; D gene: NA
CDR3 DNA: TGTGCCAGCAGTGTATCGCGGGAGCAGTACTTC; CDR3 protein: CASSVSREQYF; J gene: TRBJ2-7; V gene: TRBV25-1; clone size: once; D gene: NA
CDR3 DNA: TGTGCCAGCAGTCAACCGGGGGCCCCAGGCTACACCTTC; CDR3 protein: CASSQPGAPGYTF; J gene: TRBJ1-2; V gene: TRBV7-9; clone size: NA; D gene: NA
CDR3 DNA: TGCGCCAGCAGTGATTCAGCCAACTATGGCTACACCTTC; CDR3 protein: CASSDSANYGYTF; J gene: TRBJ1-2; V gene: TRBV10-2; clone size: NA; D gene: NA
CDR3 DNA: TGCGCCAGCAGCCAAGATAACTGGGTCTCTGGAAACACCATATATTTT; CDR3 protein: CASSQDNWVSGNTIYF; J gene: TRBJ1-3; V gene: TRBV4-1; clone size: NA; D gene: NA
CDR3 DNA: TGTGCCAGCTTCGGGGGCACCGACCTCTATGGCTACACCTTC; CDR3 protein: CASFGGTDLYGYTF; J gene: TRBJ1-2; V gene: TRBV6-6; clone size: once; D gene: NA
CDR3 DNA: TGTGCCAGCAGCTTAGAAGACAGGTTCTCCTACGAGCAGTACTTC; CDR3 protein: CASSLEDRFSYEQYF; J gene: TRBJ2-7; V gene: TRBV11-2; clone size: NA; D gene: NA
CDR3 DNA: TGTGCCAGCAGTTTGACAGGGGACGAGCAGTACTTC; CDR3 protein: CASSLTGDEQYF; J gene: TRBJ2-7; V gene: TRBV27; clone size: NA; D gene: TRBD1
CDR3 DNA: TGTGCCAGCTCACAACGTCAGTGGCCCGGGGGTTTTAACACCGGGGAGCTGTTTTTT; CDR3 protein: CASSQRQWPGGFNTGELFF; J gene: TRBJ2-2; V gene: TRBV18; clone size: NA; D gene: NA
CDR3 DNA: TGCGCCAGCAGTGAGTCTCTTGCAGATACGCAGTATTTT; CDR3 protein: CASSESLADTQYF; J gene: TRBJ2-3; V gene: TRBV10-1; clone size: NA; D gene: NA
CDR3 DNA: TGTGCCAGCAGTTTAGGCGGGCCCTACGAGCAGTACTTC; CDR3 protein: CASSLGGPYEQYF; J gene: TRBJ2-7; V gene: TRBV27; clone size: NA; D gene: NA
CDR3 DNA: TGCGCCAGCAGCCCAAAGAGGGGTTTAATGTCTTTGGATGAGCAGTTCTTC; CDR3 protein: CASSPKRGLMSLDEQFF; J gene: TRBJ2-1; V gene: TRBV5-1; clone size: NA; D gene: NA
CDR3 DNA: TGTGCCAGCAGTTACTCGGGGGTTGGTGGTGAAAAACTGTTTTTT; CDR3 protein: CASSYSGVGGEKLFF; J gene: TRBJ1-4; V gene: TRBV6-5; clone size: NA; D gene: NA
CDR3 DNA: TGTGCCAGCAGTGAAGTCCGGGGGTATAGCAATCAGCCCCAGCATTTT; CDR3 protein: CASSEVRGYSNQPQHF; J gene: TRBJ1-5; V gene: TRBV6-1; clone size: NA; D gene: NA
CDR3 DNA: TGTGCCAGCAGCCAGGAGGTTAGGGACCCCACTGAAGCTTTCTTT; CDR3 protein: CASSQEVRDPTEAFF; J gene: TRBJ1-1; V gene: TRBV7-9; clone size: NA; D gene: NA
CDR3 DNA: TGTGCCAGCAGCTCGTCGGATGGACAGGAGCATCAAGAGACCCAGTACTTC; CDR3 protein: CASSSSDGQEHQETQYF; J gene: TRBJ2-5; V gene: TRBV7-8; clone size: NA; D gene: TRBD1
CDR3 DNA: TGTGCCAGCAGCTTATTTCCGGCCTGGCGGGAGGTTGAGACCCAGTACTTC; CDR3 protein: CASSLFPAWREVETQYF; J gene: TRBJ2-5; V gene: TRBV5-6; clone size: NA; D gene: TRBD2
CDR3 DNA: TGTGCCAGCAGGACACCTGACAATGAGCAGTTCTTC; CDR3 protein: CASRTPDNEQFF; J gene: TRBJ2-1; V gene: TRBV7-9; clone size: NA; D gene: NA